This TCR beta chain appears in the sequencing data of a study of identical twins. Study findings and constraints: There were fewer insertions in abundant cord blood beta clonotypes, but memory repertoires showed no such pattern.

The CDR3 has 18 residues. V trimming: 0 bases; J trimming: 2 bases; junction bases outside the gene matches: 9. Germline CDR1 is SGHRS and CDR2 is YFSETQ. This clonotype was seen more than once but under ten times. The antigen remains unidentified. TCRdb re-called the 5' RACE reads with MiXCR, one entry per CDR3 protein. The sample lists 500,000 to 550,000 distinct CDR3 sequences, 20% to 25% occurring once. This sample was shared with a second study, whose subject was yellow fever vaccine responses in identical twins.

V gene TRBV5-1 combines with J gene TRBJ1-3; 9 bases agree with TRBD1. Sequenced sample: CD4+ T cells sorted from blood. This TCR was recovered from a woman younger than 30 in good health. The CDR3 DNA is TGCGCCAGCAGCTTGGCCGGGGGACAGGGACTCCCTGGAAACACCATATATTTT. The encoded protein is CASSLAGGQGLPGNTIYF.